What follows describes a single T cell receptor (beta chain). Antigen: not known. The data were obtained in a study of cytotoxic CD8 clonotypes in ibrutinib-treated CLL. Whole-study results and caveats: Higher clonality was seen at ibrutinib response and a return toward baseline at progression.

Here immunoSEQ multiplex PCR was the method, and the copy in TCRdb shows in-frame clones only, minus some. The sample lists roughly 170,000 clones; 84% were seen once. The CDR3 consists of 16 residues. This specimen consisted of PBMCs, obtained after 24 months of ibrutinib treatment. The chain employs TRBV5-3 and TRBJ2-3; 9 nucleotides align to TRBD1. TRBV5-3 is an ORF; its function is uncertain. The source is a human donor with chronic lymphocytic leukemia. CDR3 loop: CAREWTGEINTDTQYF. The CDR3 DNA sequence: TGTGCTAGAGAGTGGACAGGGGAAATTAACACAGATACGCAGTATTTT.